What follows are 9 T cell receptor beta chains derived from one specimen sequenced in a study of CD8 T cells in Susac syndrome. cDNA came from about 0.5 to 1 ug RNA primed by random hexamers. TCRdb reanalysed the immunoSEQ multiplex PCR reads using MiXCR and keeps one entry per CDR3 protein. Counted here are around 200,000 distinct CDR3 sequences, approximately 90% occurring once; the ten biggest clones make up around 0.14%. Sequenced material: CD8+ T cells from PBMCs. These receptor sequences come from a human donor with multiple sclerosis.

The chain joins TRBV20-1 to TRBJ2-1, with 10 bases matching TRBD2. Germline CDR1 is DFQATT and CDR2 is SNEGSKA (reference sequence). This CDR3 contains 14 residues. V dropped 5 bases and J dropped 4; count of bases not matched to a gene: 5. This CDR3 is CSALLAGVYNEQFF. CDR3 DNA: TGCAGTGCTTTGCTAGCGGGGGTATACAATGAGCAGTTCTTC.

This clonotype was picked up one time. This chain connects TRBV7-9 to TRBJ2-5; D call uncertain. Germline V gives CDR1 SEHNR, CDR2 FQNEAQ (reference sequence). V gave up 1 base and J gave up 2 bases, with 8 bases separating them. This CDR3 spans 14 amino acids. Here the CDR3 DNA reads TGTGCCAGCAGCTTAGTCGACTTACAAGAGACCCAGTACTTC. As protein: CASSLVDLQETQYF.

V is TRBV27 and J is TRBJ2-1; 7 nucleotides align to TRBD2. The CDR3 is 15 residues long. The V gene's germline CDR1 is MNHEY and CDR2 SMNVEV (reference sequence). V lost 5 bases and J lost 3; bases outside the gene matches: 7. CDR3 protein: CASSPTWTSYNEQFF. The CDR3 DNA reads TGTGCCAGCAGTCCGACCTGGACTAGCTACAATGAGCAGTTCTTC.

The V call is TRBV4-2, the J call TRBJ2-7, with D hard to call. Germline CDR1 LGHNA, CDR2 YNFKEQ. V was shortened by 2 bases and J by 2 bases, with 13 bases between the two germline ends. The CDR3 totals 15 residues. The CDR3 region is CASSQIQSRTYEQYF. In DNA form, the CDR3 reads TGTGCCAGCAGCCAAATTCAGTCCAGGACCTACGAGCAGTACTTC.

This chain links TRBV27 with TRBJ2-3; TRBD1 or TRBD2 may be the D gene (5 bases each). CDR3 length equals 16 residues. V lost 3 bases to trimming and J lost 0 bases, with 13 bases between them. Germline V gene data show CDR1 as MNHEY and CDR2 as SMNVEV (reference sequence). CDR3 in DNA: TGTGCCAGCAGTTTCCTCGGGGCTCGGAGCACAGATACGCAGTATTTT. Amino acids: CASSFLGARSTDTQYF.

V usage is TRBV12-3 or TRBV12-4 and J usage is TRBJ2-7; the match to TRBD2 covers 11 bases. The CDR3 is made up of 14 amino acids. After removal of 4 bases from V and 4 bases from J, the junction contained 3 bases not matched to a gene. The CDR3 DNA reads as TGTGCCAGCAGTTCTAGCGGGGGGCCGTACGAGCAGTACTTC. Amino acids: CASSSSGGPYEQYF.

The rearrangement links TRBV12-3 or TRBV12-4 to TRBJ1-1; no firm D call. V dropped 3 bases and J dropped 7 bases, with 12 bases sitting between them. The CDR3 extends over 13 amino acids. The CDR3 protein is CASSFDTGDEAFF. The DNA for the CDR3 is TGTGCCAGCAGTTTCGACACCGGGGATGAAGCTTTCTTT.

The chain carries TRBV4-3 and TRBJ1-2, with D hard to call. Germline lookup yields CDR1 LGHNA and CDR2 YSLEER. V was pared by 1 base and J by 0 bases, with 12 bases between. This CDR3 is 16 amino acids long. Here the CDR3 DNA reads TGCGCCAGCAGCCAAGTTATGGCGGCAGCTAACTATGGCTACACCTTC. Its translation is CASSQVMAAANYGYTF.

The rearrangement links TRBV9 to TRBJ2-5; D is possibly TRBD1 (6 bases). Germline V gives CDR1 SGDLS, CDR2 YYNGEE. The germline V and J ends were trimmed by 3 bases and 3 bases, with 21 bases remaining between them. The CDR3 runs to 17 residues. The CDR3 nucleotides are TGTGCCAGCAGCGCCGGGGACACCCATTTTACTGAAGAGACCCAGTACTTC. Its protein is CASSAGDTHFTEETQYF.